The 2 T cell receptor beta chains in this list originate from one sample, sequenced in a study of blood T cell repertoires in COVID-19 (dated by TCRdb to the early 2020s). The library was obtained by the immunoSEQ multiplex PCR assay. The table was pulled from immuneACCESS by TCRdb, which kept in-frame rearrangements only. Such tables lose some clones; where checked, under half of the loss comes from unresolved V genes, and the rest has no known cause. The sample data list fewer than 350,000 clones, and around 88% of these were observed just once. The ten largest clones add up to under 2% of the sample. The sample was peripheral blood. The receptors here all came from a woman in her twenties or thirties with COVID-19, enrolled during active disease.

The chain joins TRBV9 to TRBJ2-3, with 7 positions matching TRBD1. The germline gives CDR1 SGDLS, CDR2 YYNGEE. After removal of 3 bases from V and 2 bases from J, the junction contained 6 bases not matched to a gene. This CDR3 has 15 residues. The CDR3 spells CASSGSGTVTDTQYF. CDR3 DNA: TGTGCCAGCAGCGGATCCGGGACAGTCACAGATACGCAGTATTTT.

The V and J genes are TRBV7-2 and TRBJ2-7; D is undetermined. The germline CDR1 and CDR2 sequences are SGHTA and FQGNSA. The CDR3 has 15 residues. V was trimmed by 1 base and J by 1 base, leaving 11 bases between them. The CDR3 spells CASSLDLPASYEQYF. CDR3 DNA: TGTGCCAGCAGCTTAGATCTTCCAGCGTCCTACGAGCAGTACTTC. The full variable domain, its missing parts supplied by reference TRBV7-2 and TRBJ2-7, is GAGVSQSPSNKVTEKGKDVELRCDPISGHTALYWYRQSLGQGLEFLIYFQGNSAPDKSGLPSDRFSAERTGGSVSTLTIQRTQQEDSAVYLCASSLDLPASYEQYFGPGTRLTVT.